The T cell receptor beta chain under discussion was sequenced for a study of T cell repertoires in cytomegalovirus infection. Study information: The authors used CMV epitopes that were HLA-C-restricted (recently identified) and HLA-B-restricted (well studied). Shared public TCR beta signatures pointed to both CMV infection and a matching HLA type.

Using its own MiXCR run on the reads, TCRdb lists one record per CDR3 protein. The sample lists approximately 120,000 distinct CDR3 sequences, over 25% occurring once. This clonotype appeared a few times. The target antigen is unknown. V shed 4 bases and J 5 bases; nucleotides not matched to a gene: 9. This CDR3 is built from 15 residues. Study-wide points: The study identified carriers of CMV plus the relevant HLA from cumulative public TCR beta family frequency. CMV-specific TCR beta clonotypes restricted by HLA-C were the ones dominating the ex vivo response.

The chain joins TRBV12-3 or TRBV12-4 to TRBJ1-2; the match to TRBD1 covers 8 bases. The starting material was CD8+ T cells from cultured PBMCs, obtained from culture after CMV antigen stimulation. The origin of this receptor is a human donor in good health (CMV status not recorded). Some clones in this sample may be carry-over from other donors' samples. The CDR3 nucleotides read TGTGCCAGCAGTTCGAGACAGGGGTTGTGGTATGGCTACACCTTC. Translating gives CASSSRQGLWYGYTF.